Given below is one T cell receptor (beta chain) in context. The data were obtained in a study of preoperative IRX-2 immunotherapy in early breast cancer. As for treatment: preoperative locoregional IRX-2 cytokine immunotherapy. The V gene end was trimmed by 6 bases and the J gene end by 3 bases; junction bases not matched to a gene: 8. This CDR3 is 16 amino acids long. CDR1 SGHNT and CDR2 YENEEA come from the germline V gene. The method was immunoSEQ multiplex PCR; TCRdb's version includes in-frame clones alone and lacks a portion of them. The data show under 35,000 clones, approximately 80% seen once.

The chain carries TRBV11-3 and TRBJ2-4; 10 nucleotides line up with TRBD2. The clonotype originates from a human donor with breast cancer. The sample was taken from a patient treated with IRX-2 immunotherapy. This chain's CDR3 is CASSPSGGFRKNIQYF. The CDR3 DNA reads TGTGCCAGCAGTCCTAGCGGGGGTTTTCGCAAAAACATTCAGTACTTC. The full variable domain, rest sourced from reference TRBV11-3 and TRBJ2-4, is EAGVVQSPRYKIIEKKQPVAFWCNPISGHNTLYWYLQNLGQGPELLIRYENEEAVDDSQLPKDRFSAERLKGVDSTLKIQPAELGDSAVYLCASSPSGGFRKNIQYFGAGTRLSVL.